This is a list of T cell receptor beta chains from one sample in a study of memory B cells and T cells in multiple sclerosis. Sequencing used immunoSEQ multiplex PCR; TCRdb keeps in-frame clones, though not all of them. This sample has about 46,000 clones, with around 79% found just once. These receptors have no known antigen. The specimen was PBMCs from blood kept in culture. Receptor source: a human donor with multiple sclerosis. The CDR3 runs from the conserved cysteine through the conserved F or W. The D gene is left open where the match is weak. Size is stated for part of the rows, as once, few or many counts, or as a class when the clone is expanded.

CDR3	DNA	V	J	D	size
CASSSATENIQYF	TGTGCCAGCAGTTCAGCGACAGAAAACATTCAGTACTTC	TRBV28	TRBJ2-4	.	.
CASSSRLLTDTQYF	TGTGCCAGCAGTTCCCGTCTCCTCACAGATACGCAGTATTTT	TRBV28	TRBJ2-3	.	.
CASSTTGTRKLFF	TGTGCCAGTAGTACGACAGGGACTAGAAAACTGTTTTTT	TRBV19	TRBJ1-4	TRBD1	.
CAWSVGSTDTQYF	TGTGCCTGGAGTGTGGGAAGCACAGATACGCAGTATTTT	TRBV30	TRBJ2-3	.	once
CASSLRGLSGNTIYF	TGTGCCAGCAGTTTGAGAGGTCTCTCTGGAAACACCATATATTTT	TRBV28	TRBJ1-3	.	.
CASSLAPGTDTQYF	TGTGCCAGCAGCTTGGCCCCGGGCACAGATACGCAGTATTTT	TRBV5-6	TRBJ2-3	.	.
CASRGGSSGNYGYTF	TGCGCCAGCAGGGGCGGGTCGTCAGGGAACTATGGCTACACCTTC	TRBV5-1	TRBJ1-2	.	.
CASSLGHPGETQYF	TGTGCCAGCAGCTTAGGACACCCCGGCGAGACCCAGTACTTC	TRBV7-3	TRBJ2-5	.	once
CAGRGQTYGYTF	TGTGCCGGACGGGGACAGACCTATGGCTACACCTTC	TRBV2	TRBJ1-2	TRBD1	.
CASSGYMSSYNEQFF	TGTGCCAGCAGCGGTTACATGAGCTCCTACAATGAGCAGTTCTTC	TRBV9	TRBJ2-1	.	.
CASSPSTGFVQETQYF	TGTGCCAGCAGCCCGTCGACAGGCTTTGTCCAAGAGACCCAGTACTTC	TRBV7-9	TRBJ2-5	.	.
CASKSGHRIYGYTF	TGTGCCAGCAAGTCGGGACACCGAATCTATGGCTACACCTTC	TRBV6-6	TRBJ1-2	.	.
CASSISGTSYYGYTF	TGTGCCAGCAGCATCTCCGGGACTTCCTACTATGGCTACACCTTC	TRBV14	TRBJ1-2	.	.
CASSQRQTLTYQETQYF	TGCGCCAGCAGCCAACGACAGACACTCACGTACCAAGAGACCCAGTACTTC	TRBV5-1	TRBJ2-5	.	.